The present entry profiles one T cell receptor beta chain with its context. V shed 4 bases, J shed 9 bases, and the junction held 9 bases outside the gene matches. Per the germline V gene, CDR1 is PRHDT and CDR2 is FYEKMQ (reference sequence). This CDR3 comprises 15 residues. The record originates from a study of blood T cell repertoires in COVID-19. Across the study: Acute and convalescent COVID-19 samples came from the United States, Italy and Spain.

The authors' processing: The authors estimated nucleated cell counts from reference gene primer amplification. The repertoire was sequenced with immunoSEQ multiplex PCR; TCRdb's copy has only in-frame clones and lacks some. V, J and clone size reflect that table, while D and trimming were determined from the DNA. The sample has 90,000 to 140,000 clones, over 75% seen once. The TCR sequence derives from a man aged 45-65 years with acute or convalescent COVID-19. What was sequenced was peripheral blood. The chain recombines TRBV13 with TRBJ2-7; 13 bases match TRBD2. CDR3 nucleotides: TGTGCCAGCAGCTCCGGACTAGCGGGAGTTCTGGGGCAGTACTTC. Translation gives CASSSGLAGVLGQYF.